A selection of T cell receptor beta chains follows, all from one sample in a study of T-cell reconstitution after alpha-beta-depleted transplantation in children. In TCRdb, the PCR reads were re-called with MiXCR into one record per CDR3 protein. The sample shows some 240,000 distinct CDR3 sequences, more than 10% of them seen only once. The sequences come from PBMCs from the stem cell graft donor, collected from the stem cell graft. All receptors derive from a human donor who donated a stem cell graft to a child with acute lymphoblastic leukemia. Both conserved end residues are part of each CDR3. The order of the fields is clone size, J gene, D gene, V gene, CDR3 DNA, CDR3 protein. D genes are given only for firm matches. Only some rows state a clone size, as once, few, many or a class for expanded clones.

many | TRBJ1-1 | - | TRBV20-1 | TGCAGTGCTAGAGATTACACTGAAGCTTTCTTT | CSARDYTEAFF
few | TRBJ2-6 | TRBD1 | TRBV28 | TGTGCCAGCAGGGGAGTACAGGGGACAGGGGCCAACGTCCTGACTTTC | CASRGVQGTGANVLTF
many | TRBJ1-2 | - | TRBV5-1 | TGCGCCAGCAGCTTGGAGGCAGGAACCTATGGCTACACCTTC | CASSLEAGTYGYTF
few | TRBJ2-7 | - | TRBV18 | TGTGCCAGCTCACCAGACAGGACCCACGAGCAGTACTTC | CASSPDRTHEQYF
many | TRBJ2-5 | - | TRBV29-1 | TGCAGCGTTGTGGGGGCCCAAGAGACCCAGTACTTC | CSVVGAQETQYF
few | TRBJ1-2 | - | TRBV7-2 | TGTGCCAGCAGCTTCGTGGGCGGGAGGGGTGGCTACACCTTC | CASSFVGGRGGYTF
few | TRBJ2-5 | TRBD2 | TRBV30 | TGTGCCTGGACAACCGGGACTAGCTATGAGACCCAGTACTTC | CAWTTGTSYETQYF
few | TRBJ2-3 | TRBD2 | TRBV20-1 | TGCAGTGCTAGCTCGTCGTTGGGGGGGAGGGTCCTGGCAGATACGCAGTATTTT | CSASSSLGGRVLADTQYF
many | TRBJ2-1 | - | TRBV27 | TGTGCCAGCAGAGTCTACAATGAGCAGTTCTTC | CASRVYNEQFF
many | TRBJ2-1 | TRBD2 | TRBV20-1 | TGCAGTGCCGACGTAGCGGGAAGGGTCGACAATGAGCAGTTCTTC | CSADVAGRVDNEQFF
- | TRBJ1-6 | TRBD1 | TRBV20-1 | TGCAGTGCTAGAGATCCCGACAGGGGGCTCAACTATAATTCACCCCTCCACTTT | CSARDPDRGLNYNSPLHF
- | TRBJ2-7 | TRBD2 | TRBV6-2/TRBV6-3 | TGTGCCAGCAGTCCCCGCCTAGCGGGGGCCGCCCTCTACGAGCAGTACTTC | CASSPRLAGAALYEQYF
many | TRBJ1-2 | - | TRBV5-1 | TGCGCCAGCAGCTTGTCGGGGGAGGCGGCCTATGGCTACACCTTC | CASSLSGEAAYGYTF
many | TRBJ2-3 | - | TRBV7-2 | TGTGCCAGCAGCACCAGGCCTCCGGGCGGGGATACAGATACGCAGTATTTT | CASSTRPPGGDTDTQYF
many | TRBJ1-1 | - | TRBV6-1 | TGTGCCGAGGCGGAGGGGGGCACTGAAGCTTTCTTT | CAEAEGGTEAFF
many | TRBJ2-1 | TRBD2 | TRBV11-2 | TGTGCCAGCAGCTTAGAGATAACGTCGGGACTAGCGGGTTTTGAGCAGTTCTTC | CASSLEITSGLAGFEQFF
many | TRBJ1-6 | - | TRBV2 | TGTGCCAGCGCGGCCCTCGGCTCCTATAATTCACCCCTCCACTTT | CASAALGSYNSPLHF
few | TRBJ1-2 | TRBD1 | TRBV3-1 | TGTGCCAGCAGGACAGGGGGAAGTGGCTACACCTTC | CASRTGGSGYTF
many | TRBJ2-2 | - | TRBV5-1 | TGCGCCAGCAGCCCGGGACCGAACACCGGGGAGCTGTTTTTT | CASSPGPNTGELFF
many | TRBJ2-7 | TRBD2 | TRBV27 | TGTGCCAGCAGTTTGGGGCGGGGGGCCTACGAGCAGTACTTC | CASSLGRGAYEQYF
many | TRBJ2-7 | TRBD1 | TRBV20-1 | TGCAGTGCTAGACGACAGGGCGCCCTCTCCTACGAGCAGTACTTC | CSARRQGALSYEQYF
many | TRBJ2-1 | - | TRBV29-1 | TGCAGCGTTCAAGGGGGGTACTACAATGAGCAGTTCTTC | CSVQGGYYNEQFF
many | TRBJ2-6 | - | TRBV9 | TGTGCCAGCAGCGTATCGGGGGTAGGGGCCAACGTCCTGACTTTC | CASSVSGVGANVLTF
many | TRBJ2-7 | - | TRBV6-2/TRBV6-3 | TGTGCCAGCACCTACCGATTACGGGGCTCCTACGAGCAGTACTTC | CASTYRLRGSYEQYF
many | TRBJ2-1 | - | TRBV27 | TGTGCCAGCAGTTATCAGGGGCCGGATGAGCAGTTCTTC | CASSYQGPDEQFF